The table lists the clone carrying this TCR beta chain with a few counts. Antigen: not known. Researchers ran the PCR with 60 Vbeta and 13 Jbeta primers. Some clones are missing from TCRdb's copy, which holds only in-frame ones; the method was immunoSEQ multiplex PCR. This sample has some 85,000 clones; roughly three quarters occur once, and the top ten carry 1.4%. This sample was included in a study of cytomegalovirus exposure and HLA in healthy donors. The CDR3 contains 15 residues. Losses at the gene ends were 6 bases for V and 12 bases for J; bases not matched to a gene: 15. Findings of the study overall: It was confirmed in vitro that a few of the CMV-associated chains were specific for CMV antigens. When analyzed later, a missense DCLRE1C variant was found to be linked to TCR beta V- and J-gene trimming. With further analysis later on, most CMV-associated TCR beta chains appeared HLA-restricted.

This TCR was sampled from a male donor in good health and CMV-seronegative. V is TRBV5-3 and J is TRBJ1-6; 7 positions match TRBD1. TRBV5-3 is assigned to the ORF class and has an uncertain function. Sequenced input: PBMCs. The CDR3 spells CARTQRDSFPLPLHF. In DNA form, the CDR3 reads TGTGCCAGAACCCAGAGGGACAGCTTCCCGTTACCCCTCCACTTT.